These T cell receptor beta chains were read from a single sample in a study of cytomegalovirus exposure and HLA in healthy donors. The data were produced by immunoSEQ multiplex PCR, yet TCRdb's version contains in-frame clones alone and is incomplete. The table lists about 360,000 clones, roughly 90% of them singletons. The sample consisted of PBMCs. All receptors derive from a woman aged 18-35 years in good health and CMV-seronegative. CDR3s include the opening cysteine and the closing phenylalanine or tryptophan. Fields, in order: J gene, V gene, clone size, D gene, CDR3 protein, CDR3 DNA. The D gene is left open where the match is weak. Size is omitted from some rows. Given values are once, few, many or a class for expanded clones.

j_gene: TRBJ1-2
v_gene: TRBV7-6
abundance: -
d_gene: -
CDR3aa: CASSLQGSYGYTF
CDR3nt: TGTGCCAGCAGCTTACAGGGAAGCTATGGCTACACCTTC

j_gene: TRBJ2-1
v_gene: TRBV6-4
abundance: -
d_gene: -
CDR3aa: CASSEKGISYNEQFF
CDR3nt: TGTGCCAGCAGTGAAAAGGGGATAAGCTACAATGAGCAGTTCTTC

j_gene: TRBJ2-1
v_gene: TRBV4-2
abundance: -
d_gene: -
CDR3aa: CASSQEGASTLEQFF
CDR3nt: TGTGCCAGCAGCCAAGAGGGTGCTAGCACGTTAGAGCAGTTCTTC

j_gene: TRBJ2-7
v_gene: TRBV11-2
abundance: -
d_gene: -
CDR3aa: CATSVGVRSYEQYF
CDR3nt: TGTGCCACTTCCGTAGGAGTTAGATCCTACGAGCAGTACTTC

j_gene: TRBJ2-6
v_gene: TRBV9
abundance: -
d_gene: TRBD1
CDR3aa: CASSGDRGANVLTF
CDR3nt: TGTGCCAGCAGCGGGGACAGGGGGGCCAACGTCCTGACTTTC

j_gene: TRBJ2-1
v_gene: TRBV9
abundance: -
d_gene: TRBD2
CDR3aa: CASSGGLAGGLLPEQFF
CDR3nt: TGTGCCAGCAGCGGTGGACTAGCGGGGGGACTCTTGCCTGAGCAGTTCTTC

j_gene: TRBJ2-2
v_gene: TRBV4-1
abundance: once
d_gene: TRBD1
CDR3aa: CASSQYRQGSGELFF
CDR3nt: TGCGCCAGCAGCCAATATAGACAGGGTTCCGGGGAGCTGTTTTTT

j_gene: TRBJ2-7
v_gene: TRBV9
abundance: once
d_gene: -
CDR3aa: CASSFSDTGFYEQYF
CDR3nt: TGTGCCAGCAGCTTTTCGGACACCGGATTTTACGAGCAGTACTTC

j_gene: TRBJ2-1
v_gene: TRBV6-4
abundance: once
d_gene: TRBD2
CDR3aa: CASSRGAGGPGEQFF
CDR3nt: TGTGCCAGCAGTCGGGGAGCGGGGGGGCCCGGTGAGCAGTTCTTC

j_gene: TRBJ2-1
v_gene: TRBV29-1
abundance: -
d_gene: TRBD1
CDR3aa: CSVVGDRVDAEQFF
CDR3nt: TGCAGCGTTGTAGGGGACAGGGTGGATGCTGAGCAGTTCTTC

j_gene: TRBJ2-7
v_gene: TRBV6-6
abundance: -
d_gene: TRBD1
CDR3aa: CASSYSISGQGGEQYF
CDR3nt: TGTGCCAGCAGTTACTCGATATCGGGACAGGGGGGGGAGCAGTACTTC

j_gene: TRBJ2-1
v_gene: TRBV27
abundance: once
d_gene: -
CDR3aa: CASSLDSNNEQFF
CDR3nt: TGTGCCAGCAGTTTAGACAGCAACAATGAGCAGTTCTTC

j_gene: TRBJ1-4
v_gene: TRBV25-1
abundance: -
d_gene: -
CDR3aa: CASSVPGVNEKLFF
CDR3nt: TGTGCCAGCAGTGTGCCGGGGGTGAATGAAAAACTGTTTTTT

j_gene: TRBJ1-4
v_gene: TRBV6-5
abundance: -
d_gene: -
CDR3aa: CASSYSNRVSEKLFF
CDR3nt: TGTGCCAGCAGTTACTCCAACAGGGTGTCCGAAAAACTGTTTTTT

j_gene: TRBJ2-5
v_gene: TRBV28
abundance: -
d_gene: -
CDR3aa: CATTGSTRETQYF
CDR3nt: TGTGCCACCACGGGGAGCACCCGGGAGACCCAGTACTTC

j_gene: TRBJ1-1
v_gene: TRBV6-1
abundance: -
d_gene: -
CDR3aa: CASSENPDRNTEAFF
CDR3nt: TGTGCCAGCAGTGAAAACCCGGACAGGAACACTGAAGCTTTCTTT